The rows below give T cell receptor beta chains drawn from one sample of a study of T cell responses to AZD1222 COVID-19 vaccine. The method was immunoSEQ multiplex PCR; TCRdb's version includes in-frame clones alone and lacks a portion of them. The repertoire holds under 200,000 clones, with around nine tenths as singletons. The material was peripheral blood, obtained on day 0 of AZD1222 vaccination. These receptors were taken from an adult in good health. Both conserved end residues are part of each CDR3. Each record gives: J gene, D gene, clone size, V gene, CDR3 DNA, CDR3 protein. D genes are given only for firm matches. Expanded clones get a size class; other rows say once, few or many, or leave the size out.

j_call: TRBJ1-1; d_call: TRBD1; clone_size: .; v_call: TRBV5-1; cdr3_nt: TGCGCCAGCAGCTACGGGACAGGGGGCTACTACACTGAAGCTTTCTTT; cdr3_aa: CASSYGTGGYYTEAFF
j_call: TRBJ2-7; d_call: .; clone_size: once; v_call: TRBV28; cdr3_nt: TGTGCCAGCAGCGCGATAGCCTACGAGCAGTACTTC; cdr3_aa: CASSAIAYEQYF
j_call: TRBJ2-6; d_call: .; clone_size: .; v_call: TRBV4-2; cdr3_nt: TGTGCCAGCAGCCCTTCCGACAGTTCTGGGGCCAACGTCCTGACTTTC; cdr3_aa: CASSPSDSSGANVLTF
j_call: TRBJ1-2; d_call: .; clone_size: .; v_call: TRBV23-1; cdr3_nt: TGCGCCAGCAGTCAGCGCGGACGCCATAGTGGCTACACCTTC; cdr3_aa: CASSQRGRHSGYTF
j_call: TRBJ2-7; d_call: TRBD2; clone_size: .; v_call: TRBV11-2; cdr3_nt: TGTGCCAGCAGCTTAGAATCTCGTCTAGCGGGGGGGCCTGAGGAGCAGTACTTC; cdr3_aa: CASSLESRLAGGPEEQYF
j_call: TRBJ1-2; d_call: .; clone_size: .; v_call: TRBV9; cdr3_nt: TGTGCCAGCAGCCCCCCAGGTCCAGGGAGGTTCTTCTATGGCTACACCTTC; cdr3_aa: CASSPPGPGRFFYGYTF
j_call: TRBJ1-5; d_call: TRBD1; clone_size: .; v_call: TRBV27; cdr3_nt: TGTGCCAGCAGTTTCTCAGGGGGCAGCAATCAGCCCCAGCATTTT; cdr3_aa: CASSFSGGSNQPQHF
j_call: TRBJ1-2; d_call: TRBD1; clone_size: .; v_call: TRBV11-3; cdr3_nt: TGTGCCAGCAGCTTAGGGACAGGGATGGTTGGCTACACCTTC; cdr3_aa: CASSLGTGMVGYTF
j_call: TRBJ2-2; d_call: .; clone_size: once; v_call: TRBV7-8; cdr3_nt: TGTGCCAGCAGCTTAGACTGGGCCTTAGGGGGGGAGCTGTTTTTT; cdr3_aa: CASSLDWALGGELFF
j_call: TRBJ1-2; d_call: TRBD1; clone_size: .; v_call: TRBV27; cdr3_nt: TGTGCCAGCAGTTTATCGCGGGGGACAGTCTATGGCTACACCTTC; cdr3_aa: CASSLSRGTVYGYTF
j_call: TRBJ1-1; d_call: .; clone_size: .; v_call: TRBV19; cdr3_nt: TGTGCCAGTAGCCTCACGGGGAACACTGAAGCTTTCTTT; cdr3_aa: CASSLTGNTEAFF
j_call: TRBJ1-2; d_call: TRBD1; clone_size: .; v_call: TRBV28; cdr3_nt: TGTGCCAGCACGGTAGGGGGCTCTATGTCTAACTATGGCTACACCTTC; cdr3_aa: CASTVGGSMSNYGYTF
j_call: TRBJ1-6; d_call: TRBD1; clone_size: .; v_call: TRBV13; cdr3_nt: TGTGCCAGCAGCCTAAGACAGGGTGTTTCACCCCTCCACTTT; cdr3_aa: CASSLRQGVSPLHF
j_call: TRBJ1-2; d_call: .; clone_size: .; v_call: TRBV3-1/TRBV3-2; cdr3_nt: TGTGCCAGCAGCCAAGGGGCCCAGGGGTATGGCTACACCTTC; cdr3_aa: CASSQGAQGYGYTF
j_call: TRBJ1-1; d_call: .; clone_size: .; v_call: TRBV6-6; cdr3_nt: TGTGCCAGCATCAGGGAGGGCACTGAAGCTTTCTTT; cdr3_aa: CASIREGTEAFF
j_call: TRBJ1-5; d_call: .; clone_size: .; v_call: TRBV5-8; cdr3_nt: TGTGCCAGCGAGGCAGGGGATCAGCCCCAGCATTTT; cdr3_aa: CASEAGDQPQHF
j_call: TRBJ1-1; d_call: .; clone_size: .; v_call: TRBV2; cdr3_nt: TGTGCCAGCAAAGCAGGAGTGAACACTGAAGCTTTCTTT; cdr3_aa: CASKAGVNTEAFF
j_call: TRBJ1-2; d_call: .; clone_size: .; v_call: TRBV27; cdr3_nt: TGTGCCAGCAGTTGGACCGGGCAGGGTGGCTACACCTTC; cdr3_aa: CASSWTGQGGYTF
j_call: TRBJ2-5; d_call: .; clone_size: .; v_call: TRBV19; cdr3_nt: TGTGCCAGTAGTATAGACGGATCCCGGAGGACCCAGTACTTC; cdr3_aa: CASSIDGSRRTQYF
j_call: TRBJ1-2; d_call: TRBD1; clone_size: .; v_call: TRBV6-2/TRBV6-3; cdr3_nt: TGTGCCAGCAGTTTCCGTGGGACAGACTATGGCTACACCTTC; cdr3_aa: CASSFRGTDYGYTF
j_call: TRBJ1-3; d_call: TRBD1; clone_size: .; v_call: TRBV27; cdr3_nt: TGTGCCAGCAGTCCGACTGACAGGGTGACCTCTGGAAACACCATATATTTT; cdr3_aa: CASSPTDRVTSGNTIYF
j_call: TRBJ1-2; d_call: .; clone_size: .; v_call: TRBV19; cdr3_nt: TGTGCCAGTAGCTATTCAGGGGCGGTATACATTGGGGACTACACCTTC; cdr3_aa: CASSYSGAVYIGDYTF
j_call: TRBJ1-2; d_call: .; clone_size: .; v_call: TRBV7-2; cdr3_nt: TGTGCCAGCAGCCACCCCTCGGTGGGGCAGGGTGGTGGCTACACCTTC; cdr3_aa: CASSHPSVGQGGGYTF
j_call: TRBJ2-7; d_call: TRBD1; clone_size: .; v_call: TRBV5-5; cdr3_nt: TGTGCCAGCAACCAGCAATCGTCGGACAGGGCTAAGTACGAGCAGTACTTC; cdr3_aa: CASNQQSSDRAKYEQYF
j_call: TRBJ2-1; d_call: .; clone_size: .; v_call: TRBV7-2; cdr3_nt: TGTGCCAGCAGCTTAGAGGGACGAGGGACGGATGAGCAGTTCTTC; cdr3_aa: CASSLEGRGTDEQFF
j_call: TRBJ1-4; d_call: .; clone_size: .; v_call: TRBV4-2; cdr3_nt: TGTGCCAGCAGCCTCGCGTTTGACTCGCTTGAAAAACTGTTTTTT; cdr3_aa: CASSLAFDSLEKLFF
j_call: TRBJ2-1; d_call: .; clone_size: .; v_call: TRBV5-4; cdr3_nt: TGTGCCAGCAGCTTGGACAGCAACAATGAGCAGTTCTTC; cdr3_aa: CASSLDSNNEQFF
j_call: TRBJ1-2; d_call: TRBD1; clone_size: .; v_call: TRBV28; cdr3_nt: TGTGCCAGCAGTTTAAGTGAGGTGACAGGGGGCAGGGGCTACACCTTC; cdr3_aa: CASSLSEVTGGRGYTF
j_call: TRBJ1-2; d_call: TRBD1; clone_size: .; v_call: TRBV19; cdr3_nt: TGTGCCAGTAACAGGGGGCTCTCCTATGGCTACACCTTC; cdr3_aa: CASNRGLSYGYTF
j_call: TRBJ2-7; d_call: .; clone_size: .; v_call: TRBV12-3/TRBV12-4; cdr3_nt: TGTGCCAGCAGTCCTGGATACGAGCAGTACTTC; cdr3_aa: CASSPGYEQYF
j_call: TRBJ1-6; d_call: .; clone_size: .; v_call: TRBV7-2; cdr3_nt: TGTGCCAGCAGCTTAGCTGGGGGGGATTCACCCCTCCACTTT; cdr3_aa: CASSLAGGDSPLHF
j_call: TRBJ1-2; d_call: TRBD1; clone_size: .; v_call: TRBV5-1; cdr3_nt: TGCGCCAGCAGTCGAACCGGGACAGACTATGGCTACACCTTC; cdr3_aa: CASSRTGTDYGYTF
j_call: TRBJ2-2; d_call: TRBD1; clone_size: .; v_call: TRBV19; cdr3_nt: TGTGCCAGTAGGAGAGGGGGACAGGTGTCCGGGGAGCTGTTTTTT; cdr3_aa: CASRRGGQVSGELFF
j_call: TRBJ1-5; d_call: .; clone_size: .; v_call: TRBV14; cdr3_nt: TGTGCCAGCAGCCTATTCAATCAGCCCCAGCATTTT; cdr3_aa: CASSLFNQPQHF
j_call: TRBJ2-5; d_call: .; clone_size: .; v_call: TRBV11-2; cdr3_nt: TGTGCCAGCAGCTTAGATGTGAGAGGGACCCAGTACTTC; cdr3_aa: CASSLDVRGTQYF
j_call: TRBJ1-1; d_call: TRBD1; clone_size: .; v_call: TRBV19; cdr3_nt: TGTGCCAGTAATCGACAGGGCGGGGCGAACACTGAAGCTTTCTTT; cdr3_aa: CASNRQGGANTEAFF
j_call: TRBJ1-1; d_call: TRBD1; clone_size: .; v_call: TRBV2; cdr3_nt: TGTGCCAGCTTGGGACAGGGGGCCGTGAACACTGAAGCTTTCTTT; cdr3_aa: CASLGQGAVNTEAFF
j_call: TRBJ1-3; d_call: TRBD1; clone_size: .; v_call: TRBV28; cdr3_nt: TGTGCCAGCAGTCCCCCCCTAGGACAGGGATCGTTGGGAAACACCATATATTTT; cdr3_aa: CASSPPLGQGSLGNTIYF
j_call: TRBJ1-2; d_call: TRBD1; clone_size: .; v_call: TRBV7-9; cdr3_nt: TGTGCCAGCAGCAGGTCCGGGACAGCTAACTATGGCTACACCTTC; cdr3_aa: CASSRSGTANYGYTF
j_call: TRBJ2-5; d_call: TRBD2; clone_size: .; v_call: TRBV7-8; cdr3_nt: TGTGCCAGCAGCTTAGTACTAGCGGGGCGCTACTCCCAAGAGACCCAGTACTTC; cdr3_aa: CASSLVLAGRYSQETQYF
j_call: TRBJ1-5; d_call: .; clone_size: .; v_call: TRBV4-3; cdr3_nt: TGCGCCAGCAGCCAAGATCTGACGGTACAGGCGCATAGCAATCAGCCCCAGCATTTT; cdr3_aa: CASSQDLTVQAHSNQPQHF
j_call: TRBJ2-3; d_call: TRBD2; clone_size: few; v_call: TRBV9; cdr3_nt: TGTGCCAGCAGCGTAAACATAGCGGGACTAGTAACAGATACGCAGTATTTT; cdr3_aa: CASSVNIAGLVTDTQYF
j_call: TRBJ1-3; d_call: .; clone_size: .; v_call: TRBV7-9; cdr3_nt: TGTGCCAGCAGCTACTCAGGAAACACCATATATTTT; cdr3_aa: CASSYSGNTIYF
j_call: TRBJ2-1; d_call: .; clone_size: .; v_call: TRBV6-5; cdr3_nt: TGTGCCAGCAGTTACGATAGCTCCTACAATGAGCAGTTCTTC; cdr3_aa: CASSYDSSYNEQFF
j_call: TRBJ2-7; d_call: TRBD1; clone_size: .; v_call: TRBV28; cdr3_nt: TGTGCCAGCAGTTTTCCGACAGGGGCCTTACACGAGCAGTACTTC; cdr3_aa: CASSFPTGALHEQYF
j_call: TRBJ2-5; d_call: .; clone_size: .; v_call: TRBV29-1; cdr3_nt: TGCAGCGTTGGGAAAGAGACCCAGTACTTC; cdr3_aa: CSVGKETQYF
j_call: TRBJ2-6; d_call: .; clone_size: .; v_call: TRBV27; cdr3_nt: TGTGCCAGCAGCAGGGCCAGGGAAGCTGGGGCCAACGTCCTGACTTTC; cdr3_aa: CASSRAREAGANVLTF
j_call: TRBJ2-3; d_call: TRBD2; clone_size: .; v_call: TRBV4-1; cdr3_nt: TGCGCCAGCAGCCTAAGACTAGCGGGGGGCTTGGATACGCAGTATTTT; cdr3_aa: CASSLRLAGGLDTQYF
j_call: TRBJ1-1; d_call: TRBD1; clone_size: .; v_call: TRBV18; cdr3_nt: TGTGCCAGCTCACCTCTACAGGGGGAAAAGGAAGCTTTCTTT; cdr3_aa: CASSPLQGEKEAFF
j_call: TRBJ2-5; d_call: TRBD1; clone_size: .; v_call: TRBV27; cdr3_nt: TGTGCCAGCAGTCTTAGACAGGGCCGCCCGGAGACCCAGTACTTC; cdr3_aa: CASSLRQGRPETQYF
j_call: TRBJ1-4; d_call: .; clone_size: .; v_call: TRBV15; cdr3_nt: TGTGCCACCAGCAGAGATACGACGGATAATGAAAAACTGTTTTTT; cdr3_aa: CATSRDTTDNEKLFF
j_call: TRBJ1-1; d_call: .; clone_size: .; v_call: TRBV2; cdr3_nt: TGTGCCAGCCCCCTCGTCACTGAAGCTTTCTTT; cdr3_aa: CASPLVTEAFF
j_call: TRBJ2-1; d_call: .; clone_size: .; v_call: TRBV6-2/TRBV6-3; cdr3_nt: TGTGCCAGCAGTTCCTCCGACTCCCCCTACGGGCAGTTCTTC; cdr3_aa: CASSSSDSPYGQFF